This is a list of T cell receptor beta chains from one sample in a study of cytomegalovirus exposure and HLA in healthy donors. Here immunoSEQ multiplex PCR was the method, and the copy in TCRdb shows in-frame clones only, minus some. The sample yields fewer than 140,000 clones, more than 65% seen once. Source material: PBMCs. The source is a woman aged 45 to 65 in good health and CMV-seropositive. CDR3s include the opening cysteine and the closing phenylalanine or tryptophan. D genes are given only for firm matches. Clone size is not always given. Where it is, it says once, few, many or a class for expanded clones.

TRBV9	-	-	TRBJ1-2	TGTGCCAGCAGGGGGGGGGAGTCTCGGGGCCAAAGAAACTATGGCTACACCTTC	CASRGGESRGQRNYGYTF
TRBV28	-	-	TRBJ2-7	TGTGCCAGCAGTTTACCCCTCTACGAGCAGTACTTC	CASSLPLYEQYF
TRBV7-9	-	TRBD1	TRBJ1-2	TGTGCCAGCAGCTTGGGACAGAATAACTATGGCTACACCTTC	CASSLGQNNYGYTF
TRBV28	-	-	TRBJ1-5	TGTGCCAGCAGTCTCCGACCATTCAGGAGGGGCCCTCAGCCCCAGCATTTT	CASSLRPFRRGPQPQHF
TRBV18	-	TRBD1	TRBJ1-3	TGTGCCAGCTCTCTAAAGGGGCGAGGCGGGGACAGCGCTGGAAACACCATATATTTT	CASSLKGRGGDSAGNTIYF
TRBV7-9	few	TRBD2	TRBJ2-1	TGTGCCAGCAGCCAACAAATCAAAGAGACTAGCGGGGGGGCCAATGAGCAGTTCTTC	CASSQQIKETSGGANEQFF
TRBV4-3	-	-	TRBJ1-4	TGCGCCAGCAGACGCGACAGCCTTGCAACTAATGAAAAACTGTTTTTT	CASRRDSLATNEKLFF
TRBV10-3	once	TRBD1	TRBJ1-2	TGTGCCAGCCACGTGGGACAGGGAAATGGCTACACCTTC	CASHVGQGNGYTF
TRBV5-1	-	-	TRBJ2-7	TGCGCCAGCAGCCTGGGTTGGGAGGAGCAGTACTTC	CASSLGWEEQYF
TRBV29-1	-	-	TRBJ1-3	TGCAGCGTTGACCCAGGGACTGGAAACACCATATATTTT	CSVDPGTGNTIYF
TRBV6-5	-	-	TRBJ1-2	TGTGCCAGCAGTTACCACAGGGCCGGAATAGGCTACACCTTC	CASSYHRAGIGYTF
TRBV28	-	-	TRBJ2-7	TGTGCCAGCAGTTTTATATTTGGACTTAGCCTATACGAGCAGTACTTC	CASSFIFGLSLYEQYF
TRBV5-6	-	-	TRBJ1-6	TGTGCCAGCAGCTTGGCAAGGGAGGGCAATTCACCCCTCCACTTT	CASSLAREGNSPLHF
TRBV9	-	TRBD2	TRBJ2-1	TGTGCCAGCAGCGTTGACGCGGGGGGGCGGAATGAGCAGTTCTTC	CASSVDAGGRNEQFF
TRBV9	-	-	TRBJ1-1	TGTGCCAGCAGCGTAGACAGCCAATGGGGAGCGGTCACTGAAGCTTTCTTT	CASSVDSQWGAVTEAFF
TRBV18	-	-	TRBJ1-1	TGTGCCAGCTCACGGCAGGATATGAACACTGAAGCTTTCTTT	CASSRQDMNTEAFF
TRBV2	-	-	TRBJ2-7	TGTGCCAGCAGCGCCGGGATCGGCAGCTCCTACGAGCAGTACTTC	CASSAGIGSSYEQYF
TRBV19	-	TRBD1	TRBJ2-2	TGTGCCAGTAGTATAGGGCGGACAGGGGACCGGGAGCTGTTTTTT	CASSIGRTGDRELFF
TRBV11-2	few	TRBD2	TRBJ2-1	TGTGCCAGCAGCCCGCGGGTAGGCGGGGGGGGGAAGTTCTTC	CASSPRVGGGGKFF
TRBV7-8	-	-	TRBJ1-2	TGTGCCAGCAGCTTAGATACAGGAACTAACTATGGCTACACCTTC	CASSLDTGTNYGYTF
TRBV7-9	-	-	TRBJ1-4	TGTGCCAGCAGTCCTGGACAGTATAATGAAAAACTGTTTTTT	CASSPGQYNEKLFF
TRBV6-1	-	TRBD1	TRBJ2-5	TGTGCCAGCAGTCTTAGGACAGGCCAAGAGACCCAGTACTTC	CASSLRTGQETQYF
TRBV7-9	-	TRBD1	TRBJ1-6	TGTGCCAGCAGCGAAAGGACAGGGTTGGTCCATAATTCACCCCTCCACTTT	CASSERTGLVHNSPLHF
TRBV19	few	-	TRBJ1-5	TGTGCCAGTAGCCAAAATCAGCCCCAGCATTTT	CASSQNQPQHF
TRBV7-3	-	TRBD2	TRBJ2-1	TGTGCCAGCAGCTTTAGCGGGGGGGCCGGGGCCTACAATGAGCAGTTCTTC	CASSFSGGAGAYNEQFF